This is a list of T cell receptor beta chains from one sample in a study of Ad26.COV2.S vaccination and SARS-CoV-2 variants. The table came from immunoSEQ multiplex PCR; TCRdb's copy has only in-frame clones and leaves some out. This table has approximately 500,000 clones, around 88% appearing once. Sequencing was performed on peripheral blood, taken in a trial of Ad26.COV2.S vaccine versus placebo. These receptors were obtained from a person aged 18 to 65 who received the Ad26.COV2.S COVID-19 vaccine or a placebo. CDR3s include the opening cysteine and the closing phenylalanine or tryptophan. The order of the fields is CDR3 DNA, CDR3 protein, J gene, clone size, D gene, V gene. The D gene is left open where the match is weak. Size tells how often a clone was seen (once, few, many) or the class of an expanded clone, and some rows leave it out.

CDR3 DNA: TGCGCCAGCAGCGTAAGGACAGAAACAGATACGCAGTATTTT
CDR3 protein: CASSVRTETDTQYF
J gene: TRBJ2-3
clone size: -
D gene: -
V gene: TRBV5-1

CDR3 DNA: TGTGCCAGCAGCTCCAGTCTAGAGAGCTTTTATGGCTACACCTTC
CDR3 protein: CASSSSLESFYGYTF
J gene: TRBJ1-2
clone size: once
D gene: -
V gene: TRBV7-2

CDR3 DNA: TGTGCCCTTAGGGGCACGGGCAATCAGCCCCAGCATTTT
CDR3 protein: CALRGTGNQPQHF
J gene: TRBJ1-5
clone size: -
D gene: -
V gene: TRBV30

CDR3 DNA: TGTGCCACCAGCAGAGAGGCCGGGGCGGCTAGGAGGTTCCCTGAGCAGTTCTTC
CDR3 protein: CATSREAGAARRFPEQFF
J gene: TRBJ2-1
clone size: -
D gene: -
V gene: TRBV15

CDR3 DNA: TGTGCCAGCAGACCTAGCGGGACCCGCTACAATGAGCAGTTCTTC
CDR3 protein: CASRPSGTRYNEQFF
J gene: TRBJ2-1
clone size: -
D gene: TRBD2
V gene: TRBV6-5

CDR3 DNA: TGTGCCTGGAGTGTAAGTAGGACTTTTCTTCACACCGGGGAGCTGTTTTTT
CDR3 protein: CAWSVSRTFLHTGELFF
J gene: TRBJ2-2
clone size: few
D gene: -
V gene: TRBV30

CDR3 DNA: TGCGCCAGCAGCCAAGATATAAGACTAGCGGACTCCTACGAGCAGTACTTC
CDR3 protein: CASSQDIRLADSYEQYF
J gene: TRBJ2-7
clone size: -
D gene: TRBD2
V gene: TRBV4-3

CDR3 DNA: TGTGCCAGTAGTTCGTTAAGAGGGGCTACCGGGGAGCTGTTTTTT
CDR3 protein: CASSSLRGATGELFF
J gene: TRBJ2-2
clone size: -
D gene: -
V gene: TRBV19

CDR3 DNA: TGTGCCACCAGCAGACCCAACTTACCGGATACGCAGTATTTT
CDR3 protein: CATSRPNLPDTQYF
J gene: TRBJ2-3
clone size: -
D gene: -
V gene: TRBV15

CDR3 DNA: TGCGCCAGCAGCTCCCGCGGGCGGGAGGGCCTGGGCGGGGAGCTGTTTTTT
CDR3 protein: CASSSRGREGLGGELFF
J gene: TRBJ2-2
clone size: -
D gene: TRBD2
V gene: TRBV5-1

CDR3 DNA: TGTGCCAGCAAGACGGCGGGGGGCTCGTGGAACACTGAAGCTTTCTTT
CDR3 protein: CASKTAGGSWNTEAFF
J gene: TRBJ1-1
clone size: -
D gene: -
V gene: TRBV6-6

CDR3 DNA: TGTGCCAGCAGCTTATCAGCTAGCGGGATCACAGATACGCAGTATTTT
CDR3 protein: CASSLSASGITDTQYF
J gene: TRBJ2-3
clone size: -
D gene: TRBD2
V gene: TRBV7-2

CDR3 DNA: TGTGCCAGCAGACTCCACGGGACAGGGGTCTCCGGGGAGCTGTTTTTT
CDR3 protein: CASRLHGTGVSGELFF
J gene: TRBJ2-2
clone size: -
D gene: TRBD1
V gene: TRBV3-1/TRBV3-2

CDR3 DNA: TGTGCCAGCAGAGACGACAGGGCCGGTGAGCAGTACTTC
CDR3 protein: CASRDDRAGEQYF
J gene: TRBJ2-7
clone size: -
D gene: TRBD1
V gene: TRBV2

CDR3 DNA: TGTGCCAGCAGCTTACTAGTAGGCAATCAGCCCCAGCATTTT
CDR3 protein: CASSLLVGNQPQHF
J gene: TRBJ1-5
clone size: -
D gene: -
V gene: TRBV7-2

CDR3 DNA: TGTGCCAGTAGTACGCAGAGGAATCAGCCCCAGCATTTT
CDR3 protein: CASSTQRNQPQHF
J gene: TRBJ1-5
clone size: -
D gene: -
V gene: TRBV19

CDR3 DNA: TGCAGCGTTGAAGGCTTTGCAGGGAGCTCCTACAATGAGCAGTTCTTC
CDR3 protein: CSVEGFAGSSYNEQFF
J gene: TRBJ2-1
clone size: -
D gene: -
V gene: TRBV29-1

CDR3 DNA: TGTGCCAGCAGTTTTGTACTGGCCGGGGGGAATCAGCCCCAGCATTTT
CDR3 protein: CASSFVLAGGNQPQHF
J gene: TRBJ1-5
clone size: -
D gene: -
V gene: TRBV28

CDR3 DNA: TGCGCCAGCAGCCAAGTACAGGGGCGAGGTGAAGCTTTCTTT
CDR3 protein: CASSQVQGRGEAFF
J gene: TRBJ1-1
clone size: -
D gene: TRBD1
V gene: TRBV4-3

CDR3 DNA: TGTGCCAGCAGGTCCTCGACCGCGGCGGGAGGGCAGGTGTACGAGCAGTACTTC
CDR3 protein: CASRSSTAAGGQVYEQYF
J gene: TRBJ2-7
clone size: -
D gene: TRBD2
V gene: TRBV3-1/TRBV3-2

CDR3 DNA: TGTGCCTGGAGTGTTGACAGCTTATCCACAGATACGCAGTATTTT
CDR3 protein: CAWSVDSLSTDTQYF
J gene: TRBJ2-3
clone size: -
D gene: -
V gene: TRBV30

CDR3 DNA: TGTGCCAGCAGTCCGAATAAAGACAGTCGTGTCACTGAAGCTTTCTTT
CDR3 protein: CASSPNKDSRVTEAFF
J gene: TRBJ1-1
clone size: -
D gene: -
V gene: TRBV6-2/TRBV6-3

CDR3 DNA: TGTGCCAGCAGTTTGATAAAAGAGACCCAGTACTTC
CDR3 protein: CASSLIKETQYF
J gene: TRBJ2-5
clone size: -
D gene: -
V gene: TRBV28

CDR3 DNA: TGTGCCAGCAGCTTATCAAGGGGGGAGCTGTTTTTT
CDR3 protein: CASSLSRGELFF
J gene: TRBJ2-2
clone size: -
D gene: -
V gene: TRBV7-9

CDR3 DNA: TGCGCCAGCAGCAAGGTCCAGGGGACGGGCGAGCAGTACTTC
CDR3 protein: CASSKVQGTGEQYF
J gene: TRBJ2-7
clone size: -
D gene: -
V gene: TRBV5-1

CDR3 DNA: TGTGCCAGCAGTACCCCTCGTGAGCAGTACTTC
CDR3 protein: CASSTPREQYF
J gene: TRBJ2-7
clone size: few
D gene: -
V gene: TRBV28

CDR3 DNA: TGTGCCAGCAGCTTTCAGTTATTCTCTGGAAACACCATATATTTT
CDR3 protein: CASSFQLFSGNTIYF
J gene: TRBJ1-3
clone size: -
D gene: -
V gene: TRBV5-6

CDR3 DNA: TGTGCCAGCAGGACGGGACAGGGGGCGTTCGATGAGCAGTTCTTC
CDR3 protein: CASRTGQGAFDEQFF
J gene: TRBJ2-1
clone size: -
D gene: TRBD1
V gene: TRBV28

CDR3 DNA: TGTGCCAGCAGTTTTGCAGGGGACACTGAAGCTTTCTTT
CDR3 protein: CASSFAGDTEAFF
J gene: TRBJ1-1
clone size: -
D gene: -
V gene: TRBV28

CDR3 DNA: TGCGCCAGCAGCCAAGAAAGCTGGGGGGATAATTCACCCCTCCACTTT
CDR3 protein: CASSQESWGDNSPLHF
J gene: TRBJ1-6
clone size: -
D gene: -
V gene: TRBV4-1

CDR3 DNA: TGTGCCAGCAGCTTAGGTGATACAGGGTTTCAGCCCCAGCATTTT
CDR3 protein: CASSLGDTGFQPQHF
J gene: TRBJ1-5
clone size: -
D gene: -
V gene: TRBV7-6

CDR3 DNA: TGTGCCAGCAGCCATTCAGCAGAGACCCAGTACTTC
CDR3 protein: CASSHSAETQYF
J gene: TRBJ2-5
clone size: -
D gene: -
V gene: TRBV14

CDR3 DNA: TGCAGCGTTGATCTTGTCCCAGGGGGCTCATATGGCTACACCTTC
CDR3 protein: CSVDLVPGGSYGYTF
J gene: TRBJ1-2
clone size: -
D gene: TRBD1
V gene: TRBV29-1

CDR3 DNA: TGTGCCAGCACTCACAGAGGCAATCAGCCCCAGCATTTT
CDR3 protein: CASTHRGNQPQHF
J gene: TRBJ1-5
clone size: -
D gene: -
V gene: TRBV12-3/TRBV12-4

CDR3 DNA: TGTGCCAGCAGTTACCCTGGAACCGGGGAGCTGTTTTTT
CDR3 protein: CASSYPGTGELFF
J gene: TRBJ2-2
clone size: -
D gene: -
V gene: TRBV6-5

CDR3 DNA: TGTGCCAGCAGTTGGAAGGCTCAAGTCTACGAGCAGTACTTC
CDR3 protein: CASSWKAQVYEQYF
J gene: TRBJ2-7
clone size: -
D gene: -
V gene: TRBV6-5

CDR3 DNA: TGTGCCAGCAGCTTAGATGGACTAGCGGGAGGTGGCACCGGGGAGCTGTTTTTT
CDR3 protein: CASSLDGLAGGGTGELFF
J gene: TRBJ2-2
clone size: -
D gene: TRBD2
V gene: TRBV13

CDR3 DNA: TGTGCCAGCAGCTTCCGCGAGTGGGGCAATGAGCAGTTCTTC
CDR3 protein: CASSFREWGNEQFF
J gene: TRBJ2-1
clone size: -
D gene: -
V gene: TRBV7-3

CDR3 DNA: TGTGCCAGCAGCTTCGGGCGATCTAGCACAGATACGCAGTATTTT
CDR3 protein: CASSFGRSSTDTQYF
J gene: TRBJ2-3
clone size: -
D gene: -
V gene: TRBV5-4

CDR3 DNA: TGTGCCAGCAGCTTGGAGTTGGTAAATTCACCCCTCCACTTT
CDR3 protein: CASSLELVNSPLHF
J gene: TRBJ1-6
clone size: -
D gene: -
V gene: TRBV5-6

CDR3 DNA: TGTGCCAGCAGCTTGACGAGACAGGGCACAGATACGCAGTATTTT
CDR3 protein: CASSLTRQGTDTQYF
J gene: TRBJ2-3
clone size: -
D gene: -
V gene: TRBV5-8

CDR3 DNA: TGTGCCAGCGGGAACTCCTGGGCTTCAACGCAGTATTTT
CDR3 protein: CASGNSWASTQYF
J gene: TRBJ2-3
clone size: -
D gene: -
V gene: TRBV6-5

CDR3 DNA: TGTGCCAGCTCACCAGGTGGGGGGAACTATGGCTACACCTTC
CDR3 protein: CASSPGGGNYGYTF
J gene: TRBJ1-2
clone size: -
D gene: -
V gene: TRBV18

CDR3 DNA: TGTGCCAGCAGCCCCCTCGCATATGAGCAGTTCTTC
CDR3 protein: CASSPLAYEQFF
J gene: TRBJ2-1
clone size: -
D gene: -
V gene: TRBV7-9

CDR3 DNA: TGTGCCACCAGTGATTTAGGGAACGGAGATAACAATGAGCAGTTCTTC
CDR3 protein: CATSDLGNGDNNEQFF
J gene: TRBJ2-1
clone size: -
D gene: -
V gene: TRBV24-1

CDR3 DNA: TGCAGCGTTGGGGAGGGGGATGGCTACACCTTC
CDR3 protein: CSVGEGDGYTF
J gene: TRBJ1-2
clone size: -
D gene: -
V gene: TRBV29-1

CDR3 DNA: TGTGCCAGCAGTTTATACCCGGGAAATCAGCCCCAGCATTTT
CDR3 protein: CASSLYPGNQPQHF
J gene: TRBJ1-5
clone size: -
D gene: -
V gene: TRBV28

CDR3 DNA: TGTGCCAGCAGCCAGGACTTCGGAAATACGCAGTATTTT
CDR3 protein: CASSQDFGNTQYF
J gene: TRBJ2-3
clone size: -
D gene: -
V gene: TRBV3-1/TRBV3-2

CDR3 DNA: TGTGCCAGCAGCCGGGACCTCAATCAGCCCCAGCATTTT
CDR3 protein: CASSRDLNQPQHF
J gene: TRBJ1-5
clone size: -
D gene: -
V gene: TRBV7-8

CDR3 DNA: TGTGCCAGCAGCTCCCTAGCGGGAGGGACCTACAATGAGCAGTTCTTC
CDR3 protein: CASSSLAGGTYNEQFF
J gene: TRBJ2-1
clone size: once
D gene: TRBD2
V gene: TRBV7-3

CDR3 DNA: TGTGCCAGCAGCCCGAGCGGGAGTCGGTACGAGCAGTACTTC
CDR3 protein: CASSPSGSRYEQYF
J gene: TRBJ2-7
clone size: -
D gene: TRBD2
V gene: TRBV7-9

CDR3 DNA: TGTGCCACCAGTGATCGGGTCGGAAGCTCCTACGAGCAGTACTTC
CDR3 protein: CATSDRVGSSYEQYF
J gene: TRBJ2-7
clone size: -
D gene: -
V gene: TRBV24-1

CDR3 DNA: TGTGCCAGCAGGTTGACTAGCGGTGCGCTTGAGCAGTACTTC
CDR3 protein: CASRLTSGALEQYF
J gene: TRBJ2-7
clone size: -
D gene: TRBD2
V gene: TRBV6-5